This passage covers 21 T cell receptor beta chains from one sample sequenced in a study of neurological immune-mediated disorders. Time point specified: longitudinal time-point 2. Using its own MiXCR run on the 5' RACE reads, TCRdb lists one record per CDR3 protein. The sample shows fewer than 70,000 distinct CDR3 sequences, nearly 10% of them seen only once. Input material: PBMCs. These TCRs come from a man aged 30-40 years in good health.

This clonotype occurred many times. The genes are TRBV9 and TRBJ2-1, with D perhaps TRBD1 (7 bases). V was trimmed by 4 bases and J by 4 bases, leaving 21 bases between them. Germline V lookup: CDR1 SGDLS, CDR2 YYNGEE. CDR3 length: 17 residues. Written as DNA, the CDR3 is TGTGCCAGCAGCCGACCCAGGGGGGAGGTAGATTACAATGAGCAGTTCTTC. Its translation is CASSRPRGEVDYNEQFF.

This clonotype has ten or more counts. The chain employs TRBV5-1 and TRBJ2-2; D uncertain. V was pared by 5 bases and J by 6 bases, with 14 bases between. Germline V gene lookup returns CDR1 SGHRS and CDR2 YFSETQ. The CDR3 is 14 residues long. Here the CDR3 reads CASRRADGAGELFF. CDR3 sequence (DNA): TGCGCCAGCAGAAGGGCGGATGGCGCCGGGGAGCTGTTTTTT. Full variable domain (missing parts from reference TRBV5-1 and TRBJ2-2): KAGVTQTPRYLIKTRGQQVTLSCSPISGHRSVSWYQQTPGQGLQFLFEYFSETQRNKGNFPGRFSGRQFSNSRSEMNVSTLELGDSALYLCASRRADGAGELFFGEGSRLTVL.

This clonotype was found many times. The rearrangement uses TRBV3-1 and TRBJ2-5, with D possibly matching TRBD1 (6 bases). The CDR3 is 16 residues long. The germline V gene has CDR1 LGHDT and CDR2 YNNKEL (reference sequence). Trimming pared 1 base from V and 0 bases from J, leaving 12 bases between. CDR3 sequence: CASSQGGQGYQETQYF. The CDR3 DNA follows: TGTGCCAGCAGCCAAGGGGGTCAGGGGTACCAAGAGACCCAGTACTTC.

The sample holds many counts of this clonotype. The genes are TRBV4-2 and TRBJ1-1; tentative D call: TRBD1 (6 bases). There are 16 residues in the CDR3. The V end was cut by 0 bases, the J end by 3 bases, with 14 bases between. Germline CDR1 and CDR2: LGHNA and YNFKEQ. In nucleotides, the CDR3 is TGTGCCAGCAGCCAAGAAAATCCATACAGGGACACTGAAGCTTTCTTT. Translating gives CASSQENPYRDTEAFF.

This clonotype appeared many times. The chain has TRBV7-9 and TRBJ1-2; D is undetermined. CDR3 length: 14 residues. The germline V and J ends were trimmed by 1 base and 6 bases, with 12 bases remaining between them. CDR1 is SEHNR and CDR2 is FQNEAQ in the germline V gene (reference sequence). DNA of the CDR3: TGTGCCAGCAGCTTAGATCTCGACCTTAATGGCTACACCTTC. Its protein product is CASSLDLDLNGYTF. The variable domain in full, with the rest retrieved from reference TRBV7-9 and TRBJ1-2, is DTGVSQNPRHKITKRGQNVTFRCDPISEHNRLYWYRQTLGQGPEFLTYFQNEAQLEKSRLLSDRFSAERPKGSFSTLEIQRTEQGDSAMYLCASSLDLDLNGYTFGSGTRLTVV.

There are many counts of this clonotype. The V call is TRBV28, the J call TRBJ2-3, with D maybe TRBD1 (5 bases). This CDR3 has 11 amino acids. Germline CDR1 and CDR2: MDHEN and SYDVKM. V lost 8 bases, J lost 4 bases, and 7 bases lay in between. The CDR3 here is CASGAPDTQYF. The DNA for the CDR3 is TGTGCCAGCGGGGCACCAGATACGCAGTATTTT.

This clonotype occurred many times. The chain has TRBV28 and TRBJ2-7; D remains unclear. V lost 5 bases to trimming and J lost 7 bases, with 18 bases between them. Germline-derived CDR1 and CDR2 are MDHEN and SYDVKM. The CDR3 has 14 amino acids. CDR3 sequence reads: CASSTRTAPGEQYF. CDR3 in DNA: TGTGCCAGCAGTACCCGGACCGCCCCTGGGGAGCAGTACTTC.

This clonotype was recorded many times. The gene calls are TRBV5-1 and TRBJ2-6; TRBD1 might be the D (6 bases). This CDR3 has 16 amino acids. CDR1 is SGHRS, CDR2 YFSETQ, per germline. Between the trimmed V and J ends, which lost 4 bases and 3 bases, there was a span of 14 bases. CDR3 protein: CASSDYRVGGANVLTF. The CDR3 bases are TGCGCCAGCAGCGACTACAGGGTGGGTGGGGCCAACGTCCTGACTTTC.

This clonotype was seen many times. This rearrangement joins TRBV24-1 to TRBJ2-5, with 9 bases identical to TRBD1. The length of the CDR3 is 16 residues. Trimming at V came to 4 bases and at J to 5 bases, leaving 10 bases not matched to a gene. Germline V gene data show CDR1 as KGHDR and CDR2 as SFDVKD. CDR3 sequence: CATSEGDRAIWETQYF. The DNA for the CDR3 is TGTGCCACCAGTGAGGGGGACAGGGCAATTTGGGAGACCCAGTACTTC.

In its sample, this clonotype was seen many times. The chain combines TRBV6-2 or TRBV6-3 with TRBJ2-3; either TRBD1 or TRBD2 may fit D (5 bases each). This CDR3 has 14 residues. Trimming took 8 bases from V and 2 from J, leaving 14 bases between them. Germline V gene lookup returns CDR1 MNHEY and CDR2 SVGEGT. As DNA, the CDR3 is TGTGCCAGCCGGGACCTATCGCTCACAGATACGCAGTATTTT. Protein sequence: CASRDLSLTDTQYF.

This clonotype was detected many times. The chain recombines TRBV12-3 or TRBV12-4 with TRBJ1-1; 8 nucleotides agree with TRBD1. The CDR3 spans 15 residues. Trimming took 5 bases from V and 1 from J; bases not matched to a gene: 6. The CDR3 here is CASSATGGANTEAFF. The CDR3, as DNA: TGTGCCAGCAGTGCTACAGGGGGGGCGAACACTGAAGCTTTCTTT.

This clonotype was detected ten times or more. This chain connects TRBV20-1 to TRBJ2-3; weak D call: TRBD1 (6 bases). This CDR3 has 13 amino acids. In germline, CDR1 is DFQATT, CDR2 SNEGSKA (reference sequence). V lost 5 bases to trimming and J lost 5 bases, with 14 bases between them. CDR3: CSASDKGEDTQYF. The CDR3 nucleotides read TGCAGTGCTTCCGACAAGGGGGAAGATACGCAGTATTTT.

This clonotype was recorded many times. The chain joins TRBV29-1 to TRBJ2-7, with 9 nucleotides matching TRBD2. The CDR3 contains 14 residues. V was clipped by 4 bases and J by 2 bases; unmatched bases: 6. Germline V CDR1 and CDR2: SQVTM, ANQGSEA. Here the CDR3 reads CSVVPSGITYEQYF. CDR3 coding DNA: TGCAGCGTTGTTCCTAGCGGGATTACCTACGAGCAGTACTTC.

This clonotype showed up many times. The J gene is TRBJ2-3, the V gene TRBV20-1; TRBD2 matches 8 bases. The junction had 5 bases not matched to a gene; V was cut back by 0 bases and J by 0 bases. Germline lookup yields CDR1 DFQATT and CDR2 SNEGSKA (reference sequence). The CDR3 length is 16 residues. The CDR3 nucleotides read TGCAGTGCTAGAGAAACTAGCGGAGGGAGCACAGATACGCAGTATTTT. Protein: CSARETSGGSTDTQYF.

This clonotype was found many times. The rearrangement uses TRBV20-1 and TRBJ2-7; 10 bases map to TRBD2. CDR1 is DFQATT, CDR2 SNEGSKA, per germline (reference sequence). The CDR3 length is 14 residues. The J segment lost 6 bases and the V segment lost 4 bases, leaving 9 bases of the junction unmatched. For the CDR3, the DNA is TGCAGTGCTACCCTAGCGGGGGCCAGGGGCGAGCAGTACTTC. Residues: CSATLAGARGEQYF.

This clonotype came up many times. The rearrangement joins TRBV4-2 to TRBJ2-2; D is uncertain. This CDR3 is built from 16 residues. The germline CDR1 and CDR2 sequences are LGHNA and YNFKEQ. Trimming took 0 bases from V and 1 from J, leaving 9 bases between them. CDR3 sequence reads: CASSQEISGNTGELFF. DNA of the CDR3: TGTGCCAGCAGCCAAGAGATTTCGGGGAACACCGGGGAGCTGTTTTTT.

This clonotype showed up many times. V usage is TRBV4-1 and J usage is TRBJ2-7; tentatively, D is TRBD2 (5 bases). In germline, CDR1 is MGHRA, CDR2 YSYEKL. Trimming shortened V by 1 base and J by 2 bases, and 15 bases separated the two germline ends. This CDR3 comprises 16 residues. CDR3 sequence reads: CASSQVEGNPTYEQYF. In nucleotides, the CDR3 is TGCGCCAGCAGCCAAGTCGAGGGTAATCCGACCTACGAGCAGTACTTC.

The chain joins TRBV5-1 to TRBJ1-3; D is unresolved. CDR3 length: 16 residues. Trimming stripped 1 base from V and 4 bases from J, with 15 bases between. Germline-derived CDR1 and CDR2 are SGHRS and YFSETQ. The CDR3 protein is CASSLTLEPYGNTIYF. The CDR3 coding sequence is TGCGCCAGCAGCTTGACCCTTGAGCCCTACGGAAACACCATATATTTT.

This clonotype came up many times. V and J are TRBV7-9 and TRBJ1-6; D is perhaps TRBD1 (5 bases). Trimming pared 4 bases from V and 1 base from J, leaving 23 bases between. The germline V gene has CDR1 SEHNR and CDR2 FQNEAQ (reference sequence). This CDR3 has 20 residues. CDR3 sequence reads: CASSSSGEWGEDSYNSPLHF. The CDR3 nucleotides are TGTGCCAGCAGCTCCTCGGGGGAATGGGGGGAAGATTCCTATAATTCACCCCTCCACTTT.

This clonotype appeared many times. The V gene is TRBV21-1, the J gene TRBJ2-5; the D call TRBD1 from the table was never checked on the DNA. TRBV21-1 represents a pseudogene. The CDR3 is 13 residues long. The CDR3 reads CASNSRQGETQYF. DNA for the CDR3: TGTGCCAGCAATTCAAGACAGGGGGAGACCCAGTACTTC.

The chain combines TRBV5-1 with TRBJ2-3, with TRBD1 as a possible D gene (5 bases). CDR1 is SGHRS and CDR2 is YFSETQ in the germline V gene. CDR3 length: 15 residues. Trimming took 0 bases from V and 5 from J, leaving 13 bases between them. The DNA for the CDR3 is TGCGCCAGCAGCTTGGACAGGCCCTCTATAGATACGCAGTATTTT. This encodes CASSLDRPSIDTQYF.